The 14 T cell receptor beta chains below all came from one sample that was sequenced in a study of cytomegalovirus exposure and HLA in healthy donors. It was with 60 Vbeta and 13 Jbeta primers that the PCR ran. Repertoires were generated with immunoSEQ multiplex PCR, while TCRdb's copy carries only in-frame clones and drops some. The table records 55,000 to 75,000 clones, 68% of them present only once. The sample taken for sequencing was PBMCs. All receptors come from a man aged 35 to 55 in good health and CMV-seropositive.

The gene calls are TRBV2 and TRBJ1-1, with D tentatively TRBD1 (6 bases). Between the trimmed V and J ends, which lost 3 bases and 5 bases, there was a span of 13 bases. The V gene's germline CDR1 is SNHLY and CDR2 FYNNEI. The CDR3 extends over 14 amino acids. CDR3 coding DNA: TGTGCCAGCAGTGAGTTGGGGCAGGGGACTGAAGCTTTCTTT. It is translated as CASSELGQGTEAFF.

CDR3: CASEGRNQETQYF. DNA of the CDR3: TGTGCCAGCGAGGGGAGGAACCAAGAGACCCAGTACTTC. The V call is TRBV7-5, the J call TRBJ2-5; the DNA was not used to check the table's D call, TRBD2. TRBV7-5 is a pseudogene segment. This CDR3 has 13 amino acids.

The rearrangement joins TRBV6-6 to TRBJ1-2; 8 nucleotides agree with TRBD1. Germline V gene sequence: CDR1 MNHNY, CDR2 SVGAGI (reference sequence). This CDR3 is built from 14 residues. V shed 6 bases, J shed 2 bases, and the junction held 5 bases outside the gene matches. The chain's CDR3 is CASRRTGSNYGYTF. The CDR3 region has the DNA TGTGCCAGCAGGAGGACAGGGTCCAACTATGGCTACACCTTC.

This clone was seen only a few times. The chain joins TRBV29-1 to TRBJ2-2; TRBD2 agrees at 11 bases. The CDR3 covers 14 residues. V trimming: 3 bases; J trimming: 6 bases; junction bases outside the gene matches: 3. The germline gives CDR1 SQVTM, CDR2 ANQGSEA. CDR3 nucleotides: TGCAGCGTTGAGGCTAGCGGGAGGCCCGGGGAGCTGTTTTTT. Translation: CSVEASGRPGELFF.

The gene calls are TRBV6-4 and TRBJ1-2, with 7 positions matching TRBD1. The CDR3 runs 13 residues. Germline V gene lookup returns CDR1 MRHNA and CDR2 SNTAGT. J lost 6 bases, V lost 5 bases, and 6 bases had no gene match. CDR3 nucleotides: TGTGCCAGCAGTAATACAGGGGTAAATGGCTACACCTTC. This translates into CASSNTGVNGYTF.

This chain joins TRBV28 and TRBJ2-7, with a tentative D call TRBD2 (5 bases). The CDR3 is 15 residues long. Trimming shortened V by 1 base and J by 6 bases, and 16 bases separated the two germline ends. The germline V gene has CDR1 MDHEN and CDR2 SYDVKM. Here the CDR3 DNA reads TGTGCCAGCAGTTTATTCGTCGGGCTAGCCGGCGAGCAGTACTTC. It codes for CASSLFVGLAGEQYF.

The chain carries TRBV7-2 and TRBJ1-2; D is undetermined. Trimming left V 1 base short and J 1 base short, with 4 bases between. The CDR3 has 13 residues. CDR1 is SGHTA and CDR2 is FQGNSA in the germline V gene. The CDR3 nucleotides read TGTGCCAGCAGCTTAGACATTAACTATGGCTACACCTTC. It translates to CASSLDINYGYTF.

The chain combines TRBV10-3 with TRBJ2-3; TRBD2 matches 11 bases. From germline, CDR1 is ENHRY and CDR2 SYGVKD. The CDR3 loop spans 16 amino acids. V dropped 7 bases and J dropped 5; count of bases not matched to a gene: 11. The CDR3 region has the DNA TGTGCCATCACGGGGGGTAGCGGGAGGGCCGGAGATACGCAGTATTTT. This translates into CAITGGSGRAGDTQYF.

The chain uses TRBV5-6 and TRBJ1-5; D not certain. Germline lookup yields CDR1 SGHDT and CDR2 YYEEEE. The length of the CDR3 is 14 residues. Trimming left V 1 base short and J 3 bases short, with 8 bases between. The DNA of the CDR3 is TGTGCCAGCAGCTTGATGAGCGTCAATCAGCCCCAGCATTTT. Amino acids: CASSLMSVNQPQHF. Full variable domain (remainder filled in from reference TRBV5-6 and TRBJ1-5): DAGVTQSPTHLIKTRGQQVTLRCSPKSGHDTVSWYQQALGQGPQFIFQYYEEEERQRGNFPDRFSGHQFPNYSSELNVNALLLGDSALYLCASSLMSVNQPQHFGDGTRLSIL.

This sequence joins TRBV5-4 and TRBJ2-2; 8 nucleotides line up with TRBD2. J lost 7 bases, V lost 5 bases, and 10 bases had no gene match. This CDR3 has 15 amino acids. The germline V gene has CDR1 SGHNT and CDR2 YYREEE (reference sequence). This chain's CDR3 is CASRSAGAGDGELFF. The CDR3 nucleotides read TGTGCCAGCAGGAGTGCCGGAGCGGGGGACGGGGAGCTGTTTTTT.

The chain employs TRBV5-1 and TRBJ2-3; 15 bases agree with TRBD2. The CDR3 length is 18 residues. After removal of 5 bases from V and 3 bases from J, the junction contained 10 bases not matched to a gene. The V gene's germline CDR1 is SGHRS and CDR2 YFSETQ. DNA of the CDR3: TGCGCCAGCAGACTCGGACTAGCGGGGGGGGTTGGTACAGATACGCAGTATTTT. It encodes CASRLGLAGGVGTDTQYF.

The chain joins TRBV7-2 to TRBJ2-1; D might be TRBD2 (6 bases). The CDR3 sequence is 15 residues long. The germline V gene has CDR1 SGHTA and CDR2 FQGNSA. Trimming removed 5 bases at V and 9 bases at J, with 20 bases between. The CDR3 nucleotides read TGTGCCAGCAGCCCCTGGGGGTCTAGCGCTGGTGAGCAGTTCTTC. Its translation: CASSPWGSSAGEQFF. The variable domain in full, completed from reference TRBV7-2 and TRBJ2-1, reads GAGVSQSPSNKVTEKGKDVELRCDPISGHTALYWYRQSLGQGLEFLIYFQGNSAPDKSGLPSDRFSAERTGGSVSTLTIQRTQQEDSAVYLCASSPWGSSAGEQFFGPGTRLTVL.

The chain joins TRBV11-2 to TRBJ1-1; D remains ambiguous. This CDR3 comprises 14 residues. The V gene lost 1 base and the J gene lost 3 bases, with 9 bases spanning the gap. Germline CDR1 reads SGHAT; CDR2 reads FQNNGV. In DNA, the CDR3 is TGTGCCAGCAGCTTAGTAGGGAGCGACACTGAAGCTTTCTTT. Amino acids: CASSLVGSDTEAFF.

In DNA form, the CDR3 reads TGTGCCAGCAGCCAAGAATCGGGGTACGAGCAGTACTTC. This sequence encodes CASSQESGYEQYF. V gene TRBV14 combines with J gene TRBJ2-7, with D maybe TRBD2 (5 bases). CDR3 length: 13 residues. Germline lookup yields CDR1 SGHDN and CDR2 FVKESK. V was cut by 0 bases and J by 4 bases, with 7 bases left in between.